A single sample is the source of the 21 T cell receptor beta chains below, sequenced in a study of T cell responses to AZD1222 COVID-19 vaccine. Assay used: immunoSEQ multiplex PCR; TCRdb lists only in-frame clones, some missing. This table has around 89,000 clones, over 75% appearing once. Source: peripheral blood, taken on day 0 of AZD1222 vaccination. The receptors were gathered from an adult in good health.

The V gene is TRBV19, the J gene TRBJ1-1, with a weak D call TRBD1 (6 bases). The CDR3 loop spans 17 amino acids. Trimming took off 7 bases at V and 3 bases at J, with 24 bases between the two ends. Germline V gene sequence: CDR1 LNHDA, CDR2 SQIVND (reference sequence). The CDR3 DNA follows: TGTGCCAGTACCCCCGGGTGGGGGGGGGCGACTTACACTGAAGCTTTCTTT. As protein: CASTPGWGGATYTEAFF.

This clone was seen at least ten times. This specimen includes other DNA sequences encoding the same CDR3. This chain joins TRBV29-1 and TRBJ2-7; 8 bases fit TRBD1. Trimming removed 6 bases from V and 3 bases from J; junction bases left unmatched: 4. The CDR3 is made up of 12 amino acids. The germline V gene encodes CDR1 SQVTM and CDR2 ANQGSEA. The CDR3 coding sequence is TGCAGCGTACGGACAGGGTTCTACGAGCAGTACTTC. Amino acids: CSVRTGFYEQYF.

The rearrangement links TRBV29-1 to TRBJ1-5; 9 bases are a match to TRBD1. The V gene end was trimmed by 5 bases and the J gene end by 5 bases; junction bases not matched to a gene: 7. Germline CDR1 is SQVTM and CDR2 is ANQGSEA. The CDR3 is 14 amino acids. The CDR3 bases are TGCAGCGTTTCCACAGGGGGCGGCGATCAGCCCCAGCATTTT. Its protein product is CSVSTGGGDQPQHF.

J is TRBJ2-5 and V is TRBV19; 10 positions agree with TRBD2. Germline CDR1 and CDR2: LNHDA and SQIVND (reference sequence). The CDR3 is 15 amino acids. The trim removed 6 bases at V and 8 bases at J, leaving 12 bases unmatched. The DNA of the CDR3 is TGTGCCAGTAGCCCCCACCGAGCGGGGGGGGAAACCCAGTACTTC. It is translated as CASSPHRAGGETQYF.

The genes are TRBV4-2 and TRBJ1-1, with D tentatively TRBD1 (6 bases). V dropped 0 bases and J dropped 4 bases, with 21 bases sitting between them. Germline lookup yields CDR1 LGHNA and CDR2 YNFKEQ. The CDR3 sequence is 18 residues long. The CDR3 reads CASSQEESSGALGTEAFF. DNA for the CDR3: TGTGCCAGCAGCCAAGAGGAGAGCTCAGGGGCCCTCGGCACTGAAGCTTTCTTT.

The chain recombines TRBV7-2 with TRBJ1-1, with 8 bases matching TRBD1. CDR1 is SGHTA, CDR2 FQGNSA, per germline. The CDR3 is 16 residues long. Trimming at V came to 5 bases and at J to 1 base, leaving 9 bases not matched to a gene. CDR3 sequence (DNA): TGTGCCAGCAGCCCAGTTAGGACAGGGAGGAACACTGAAGCTTTCTTT. This translates into CASSPVRTGRNTEAFF.

Remarks on this clone: The same CDR3 also results from other DNA sequences found in this sample. The V gene is TRBV10-3, the J gene TRBJ1-2; D gene unclear. V shed 2 bases and J shed 3 bases, with 7 bases lying between them. The CDR3 runs to 13 residues. Germline loops: CDR1 ENHRY, CDR2 SYGVKD. CDR3 amino acids: CAISEDPDYGYTF. Written as DNA, the CDR3 is TGTGCCATCAGTGAGGATCCTGACTATGGCTACACCTTC.

This chain uses TRBV19 with TRBJ2-2; TRBD1 might be the D (8 bases). Germline V gene lookup returns CDR1 LNHDA and CDR2 SQIVND (reference sequence). This CDR3 comprises 15 residues. Trimming took off 6 bases at V and 7 bases at J, with 18 bases between the two ends. CDR3 sequence: CASRTNRGGGGELFF. As DNA, the CDR3 is TGTGCCAGTAGGACGAACAGGGGGGGCGGCGGGGAGCTGTTTTTT.

This clone has just a few counts. This sample includes further DNA sequences coding for the same CDR3. The chain recombines TRBV29-1 with TRBJ1-1; no clear D. From germline, CDR1 is SQVTM and CDR2 ANQGSEA. The ends were cut back, 6 bases at V and 5 bases at J, with 13 bases in the middle. The CDR3 contains 12 residues. The CDR3 sequence: CSVDRGSTEAFF. CDR3 bases: TGCAGCGTGGACCGCGGTTCGACTGAAGCTTTCTTT. Combining the CDR3 with reference TRBV29-1 and TRBJ1-1 gives the whole variable domain SAVISQKPSRDICQRGTSLTIQCQVDSQVTMMFWYRQQPGQSLTLIATANQGSEATYESGFVIDKFPISRPNLTFSTLTVSNMSPEDSSIYLCSVDRGSTEAFFGQGTRLTVV.

This clone was seen a few times. The gene calls are TRBV5-1 and TRBJ1-1; D gene unclear. Germline lookup yields CDR1 SGHRS and CDR2 YFSETQ. The CDR3 contains 15 residues. V was trimmed by 0 bases and J by 3 bases, leaving 12 bases between them. CDR3 bases: TGCGCCAGCAGCTTGGAACATTCCCGAGACACTGAAGCTTTCTTT. Amino acid sequence: CASSLEHSRDTEAFF.

This chain joins TRBV27 and TRBJ1-1; no firm D call. The CDR3 has 13 amino acids. V gave up 3 bases and J gave up 1 base, with 6 bases separating them. Germline values: CDR1 MNHEY, CDR2 SMNVEV (reference sequence). The CDR3 loop is CASSFTRNTEAFF. The DNA of the CDR3 is TGTGCCAGCAGTTTTACGAGGAACACTGAAGCTTTCTTT.

The chain joins TRBV29-1 to TRBJ2-3; perhaps TRBD1 as D (5 bases). The germline V and J ends were trimmed by 0 bases and 1 base, with 5 bases remaining between them. Germline loops: CDR1 SQVTM, CDR2 ANQGSEA. The CDR3 length is 13 residues. In nucleotides, the CDR3 is TGCAGCGTTGAAGAAGGGGGCACAGATACGCAGTATTTT. This codes for CSVEEGGTDTQYF.

The rearrangement uses TRBV5-1 and TRBJ2-2; TRBD1 is a possible D gene (5 bases). CDR1 is SGHRS and CDR2 is YFSETQ in the germline V gene. The germline V and J ends were trimmed by 0 bases and 3 bases, with 9 bases remaining between them. CDR3 length: 15 amino acids. The CDR3 region is CASSLDSGHTGELFF. CDR3 DNA: TGCGCCAGCAGCTTGGATTCAGGGCACACCGGGGAGCTGTTTTTT.

The V and J genes are TRBV28 and TRBJ1-2, with TRBD1 matching over 8 bases. The trim removed 4 bases at V and 6 bases at J, leaving 10 bases unmatched. Germline CDR1 is MDHEN and CDR2 is SYDVKM. This CDR3 is built from 15 residues. The CDR3 protein is CASSSPQGAGDGYTF. The CDR3 region has the DNA TGTGCCAGCAGTTCCCCCCAGGGGGCAGGGGATGGCTACACCTTC.

This rearrangement joins TRBV5-6 to TRBJ2-7; 13 nucleotides agree with TRBD2. The CDR3 runs to 16 residues. Trimming cost V 2 bases and J 5 bases; bases outside gene matches: 7. Germline V gene data show CDR1 as SGHDT and CDR2 as YYEEEE. CDR3 nucleotide sequence: TGTGCCAGCAGCTTAGCGACTAGCGGGAGGCGGAACGAGCAGTACTTC. Its translation is CASSLATSGRRNEQYF.

The sample holds one count of this clone. V is TRBV7-9 and J is TRBJ1-3; D unresolved. This CDR3 is built from 17 residues. Germline-derived CDR1 and CDR2 are SEHNR and FQNEAQ (reference sequence). Deletions cut 2 bases from V and 0 bases from J, with 14 bases between. The CDR3 loop reads CASSLLGGPSSGNTIYF. The CDR3 DNA follows: TGTGCCAGCAGCTTATTGGGAGGGCCAAGCTCTGGAAACACCATATATTTT. The full variable domain, rest sourced from reference TRBV7-9 and TRBJ1-3, is DTGVSQNPRHKITKRGQNVTFRCDPISEHNRLYWYRQTLGQGPEFLTYFQNEAQLEKSRLLSDRFSAERPKGSFSTLEIQRTEQGDSAMYLCASSLLGGPSSGNTIYFGEGSWLTVV.

The V call is TRBV6-2 or TRBV6-3, the J call TRBJ1-1; D ambiguous. Germline V gene lookup returns CDR1 MNHEY and CDR2 SVGEGT. V lost 2 bases, J lost 5 bases, and 6 bases lay in between. CDR3 size: 12 residues. The CDR3 DNA reads TGTGCCAGCAGTTACATGATAACTGAAGCTTTCTTT. This sequence encodes CASSYMITEAFF.

The chain links TRBV4-1 to TRBJ1-5; D call uncertain. Looked up from germline, CDR1 is MGHRA and CDR2 is YSYEKL. With 1 base removed from V and 3 bases from J, the gap between germline ends came to 19 bases. The CDR3 spans 18 residues. The CDR3 DNA follows: TGCGCCAGCAGCCAAGCGCCCCCCGCTGGACGGCTCAATCAGCCCCAGCATTTT. It is translated as CASSQAPPAGRLNQPQHF.

V gene TRBV6-4 combines with J gene TRBJ2-6; 9 bases align to TRBD1. This CDR3 is 16 amino acids long. The trim removed 4 bases at V and 2 bases at J, leaving 3 bases unmatched. Germline assignment: CDR1 MRHNA and CDR2 SNTAGT. The CDR3 region is CASSGQGGAGANVLTF. Here the CDR3 DNA reads TGTGCCAGCAGTGGACAGGGGGGCGCTGGGGCCAACGTCCTGACTTTC.

CDR3 sequence (DNA): TGTGCCAGCAGGCCTCCTTCCCGGGACGCCAATGGCTACACCTTC. This gives the protein CASRPPSRDANGYTF. The rearrangement links TRBV6-5 to TRBJ1-2, with D possibly TRBD1 on 5 matching bases. Trimming cost V 6 bases and J 6 bases, with 20 bases left between them. The CDR3 has 15 residues. Germline CDR1 MNHEY, CDR2 SVGAGI.

The gene calls are TRBV7-2 and TRBJ2-5; 16 bases match TRBD2. The CDR3 extends over 16 amino acids. The V gene's germline CDR1 is SGHTA and CDR2 FQGNSA. V was clipped by 5 bases and J by 5 bases; unmatched bases: 5. CDR3 loop: CASSRGLAGGRETQYF. CDR3 nucleotide sequence: TGTGCCAGCAGCCGGGGACTAGCGGGGGGGCGCGAGACCCAGTACTTC. Based on the CDR3 plus reference TRBV7-2 and TRBJ2-5, the full variable domain is GAGVSQSPSNKVTEKGKDVELRCDPISGHTALYWYRQSLGQGLEFLIYFQGNSAPDKSGLPSDRFSAERTGGSVSTLTIQRTQQEDSAVYLCASSRGLAGGRETQYFGPGTRLLVL.